The subject of this entry is one TCR beta chain. Its antigen is undetermined. Germline assignment: CDR1 MDHEN and CDR2 SYDVKM. V shed 6 bases and J shed 0 bases, with 15 bases lying between them. The CDR3 has 16 amino acids. TCRdb reprocessed the RACE reads via MiXCR and lists one record per CDR3 protein. The sample lists 80,000 or so distinct CDR3 sequences; about 11% were seen once. The record originates from a study of human T cells and chemical hapten exposure. Time point noted: patch test 1, 2 weeks after DPC sensitization. Described treatment: therapeutic diphenylcyclopropenone sensitization with weekly scalp DPC. Study-wide points: Versus controls, expanded TCRs had significantly more large CDR3 similarity clusters.

This sequence was found in a woman aged 50 to 60 with alopecia areata. Some clones in this sample may be carry-over from other donors' samples. This chain joins TRBV28 and TRBJ2-1, with D perhaps TRBD2 (5 bases). Specimen: whole blood, collected in connection with sensitization to the hapten diphenylcyclopropenone (DPC). For the CDR3, the DNA is TGTGCCAGCAGCCCGCTCGGAGGAGACTCCTACAATGAGCAGTTCTTC. Translation gives CASSPLGGDSYNEQFF.